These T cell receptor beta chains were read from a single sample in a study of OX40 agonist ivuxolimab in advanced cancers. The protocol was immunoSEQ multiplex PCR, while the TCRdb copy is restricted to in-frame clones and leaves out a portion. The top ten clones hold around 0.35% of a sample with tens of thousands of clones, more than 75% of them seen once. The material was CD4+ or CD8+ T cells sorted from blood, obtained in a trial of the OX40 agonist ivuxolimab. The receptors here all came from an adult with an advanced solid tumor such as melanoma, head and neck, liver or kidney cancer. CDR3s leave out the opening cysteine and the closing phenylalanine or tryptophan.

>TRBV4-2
ASSQDPAGGLGTGELF
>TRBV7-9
ASSLGGVGSPNEQF
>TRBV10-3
AISESLLADEETQY
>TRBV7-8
ASSLLSGSNTGELF
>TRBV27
ASRNTGGAFYEQY
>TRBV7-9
ASSLEGHEAF
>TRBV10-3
AISELSDGDEQF
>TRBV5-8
ASSLVPRGTNEKLF
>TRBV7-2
ASSLSGRGETQY
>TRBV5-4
ASSRRDTTSTDTQY
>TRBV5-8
ASSFRGNPPYEQY